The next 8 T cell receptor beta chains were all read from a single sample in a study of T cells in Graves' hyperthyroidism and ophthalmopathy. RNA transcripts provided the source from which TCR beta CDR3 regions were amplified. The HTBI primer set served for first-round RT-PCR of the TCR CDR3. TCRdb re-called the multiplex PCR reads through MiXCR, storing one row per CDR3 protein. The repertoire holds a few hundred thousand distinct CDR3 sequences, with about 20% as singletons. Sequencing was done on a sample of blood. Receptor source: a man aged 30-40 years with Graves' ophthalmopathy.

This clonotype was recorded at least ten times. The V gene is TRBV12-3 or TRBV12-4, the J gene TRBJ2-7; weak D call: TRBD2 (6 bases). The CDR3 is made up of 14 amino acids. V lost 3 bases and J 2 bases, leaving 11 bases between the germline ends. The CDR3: CASSFLEGTYEQYF. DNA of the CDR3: TGTGCCAGCAGTTTCTTGGAGGGGACCTACGAGCAGTACTTC.

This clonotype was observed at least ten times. CDR3 sequence: CASSQGHTSTDTQYF. DNA for the CDR3: TGCGCCAGCAGCCAGGGACATACTAGCACAGATACGCAGTATTTT. This sequence joins TRBV5-1 and TRBJ2-3; D is perhaps TRBD1 (6 bases). The CDR3 has 15 residues. Germline loops: CDR1 SGHRS, CDR2 YFSETQ. Trimming took off 4 bases at V and 0 bases at J, with 12 bases between the two ends. The full variable domain, with the rest looked up from reference TRBV5-1 and TRBJ2-3, is KAGVTQTPRYLIKTRGQQVTLSCSPISGHRSVSWYQQTPGQGLQFLFEYFSETQRNKGNFPGRFSGRQFSNSRSEMNVSTLELGDSALYLCASSQGHTSTDTQYFGPGTRLTVL.

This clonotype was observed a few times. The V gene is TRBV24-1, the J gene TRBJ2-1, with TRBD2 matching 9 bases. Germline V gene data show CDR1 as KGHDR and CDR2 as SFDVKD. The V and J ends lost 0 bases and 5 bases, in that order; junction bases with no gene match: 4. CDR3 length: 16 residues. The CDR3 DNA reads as TGTGCCACCAGTGATTTGCAAGCGGGAGGTGACAATGAGCAGTTCTTC. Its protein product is CATSDLQAGGDNEQFF.

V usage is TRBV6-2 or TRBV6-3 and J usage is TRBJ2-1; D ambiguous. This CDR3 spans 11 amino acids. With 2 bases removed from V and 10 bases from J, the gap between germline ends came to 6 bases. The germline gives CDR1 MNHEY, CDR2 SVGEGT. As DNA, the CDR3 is TGTGCCAGCAGTTACAACTCCGAGCAGTTCTTC. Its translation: CASSYNSEQFF.

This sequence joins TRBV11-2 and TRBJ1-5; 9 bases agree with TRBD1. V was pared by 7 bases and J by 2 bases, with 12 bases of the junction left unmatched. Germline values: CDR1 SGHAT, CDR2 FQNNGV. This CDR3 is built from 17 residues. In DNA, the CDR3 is TGTGCCAGCACCCTGTATCGGGACAGGGTAGGCAATCAGCCCCAGCATTTT. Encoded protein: CASTLYRDRVGNQPQHF.

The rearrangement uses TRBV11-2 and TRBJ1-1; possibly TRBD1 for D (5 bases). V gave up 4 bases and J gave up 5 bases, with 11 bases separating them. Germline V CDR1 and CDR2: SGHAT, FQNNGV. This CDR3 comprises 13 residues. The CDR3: CASSSSRETEAFF. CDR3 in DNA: TGTGCCAGCAGCTCATCCAGGGAGACTGAAGCTTTCTTT.

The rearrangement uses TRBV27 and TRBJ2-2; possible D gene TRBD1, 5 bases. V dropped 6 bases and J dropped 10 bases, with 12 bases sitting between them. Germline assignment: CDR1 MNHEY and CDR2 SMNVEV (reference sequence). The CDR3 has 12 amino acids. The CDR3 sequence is CASSQGLEELFF. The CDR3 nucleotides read TGTGCCAGCAGCCAGGGTCTAGAGGAGCTGTTTTTT.

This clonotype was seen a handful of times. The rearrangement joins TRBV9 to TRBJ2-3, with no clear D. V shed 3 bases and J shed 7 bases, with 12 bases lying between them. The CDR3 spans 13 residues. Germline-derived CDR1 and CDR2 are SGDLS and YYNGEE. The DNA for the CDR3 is TGTGCCAGCAGCGAAGCGAGCAAGAATACGCAGTATTTT. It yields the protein CASSEASKNTQYF.